Presented here are 21 T cell receptor beta chains from one specimen sequenced in a study of graft-versus-host responses after intestinal transplantation. No antigen has been identified for these receptors. Clones were sequenced by immunoSEQ multiplex PCR, and TCRdb holds only the in-frame ones, with some missing. The profile shows 98,000 or so clones, about 90% of them singletons. Sequenced material: unstimulated CD4+ T cells sorted from spleen or lymph node cells, taken before intestinal transplant. The source is a human donor who received an intestinal transplant.

The J gene is TRBJ2-5, the V gene TRBV11-3; TRBD1 matches at 11 bases. The V gene end was trimmed by 5 bases and the J gene end by 5 bases; junction bases not matched to a gene: 7. The CDR3 length is 15 residues. Germline loops: CDR1 SGHNT, CDR2 YENEEA. The CDR3 spells CASSPGQGALETQYF. CDR3 DNA sequence: TGTGCCAGCAGCCCCGGACAGGGGGCTTTGGAGACCCAGTACTTC.

This sequence joins TRBV5-1 and TRBJ2-3; no definite D call. CDR1 and CDR2 from the germline V gene are SGHRS and YFSETQ. The ends were cut back, 0 bases at V and 2 bases at J, with 13 bases in the middle. CDR3 length: 16 amino acids. CDR3 region: CASSLASRGHTDTQYF. In nucleotides, the CDR3 is TGCGCCAGCAGCTTGGCCTCTAGAGGTCACACAGATACGCAGTATTTT.

This chain joins TRBV5-4 and TRBJ2-3; D unresolved. The CDR3 is 15 residues long. Trimming stripped 4 bases from V and 2 bases from J, with 14 bases between. Germline V gene lookup returns CDR1 SGHNT and CDR2 YYREEE (reference sequence). Here the CDR3 reads CASSASGGNTDTQYF. The CDR3 bases are TGTGCCAGCAGCGCCTCGGGTGGGAACACAGATACGCAGTATTTT.

In this sample, this clone turned up a few times. CDR3 DNA sequence: TGTGCCAGCAGCGGATCGGGGGGGCCGGGAGATACGCAGTATTTT. Protein sequence: CASSGSGGPGDTQYF. The chain carries TRBV11-2 and TRBJ2-3; 8 bases align to TRBD2. Germline CDR1 reads SGHAT; CDR2 reads FQNNGV. CDR3 length: 15 residues. The V segment lost 5 bases and the J segment 5 bases; nucleotides outside the gene matches: 9.

This rearrangement joins TRBV6-1 to TRBJ2-1, with TRBD2 matching 9 bases. J gave up 12 bases and V 5 bases, and 5 bases lay outside the gene matches. CDR1 is MNHNS and CDR2 is SASEGT in the germline V gene. The CDR3 length is 12 residues. Here the CDR3 reads CASSYSGGLQFF. CDR3 nucleotide sequence: TGTGCCAGCAGTTATAGCGGGGGACTGCAGTTCTTC.

The V gene is TRBV2, the J gene TRBJ1-5, with D unresolved. The CDR3 has 14 residues. Trimming pared 7 bases from V and 0 bases from J, leaving 10 bases between. CDR1 and CDR2 (germline): SNHLY, FYNNEI. The CDR3 sequence: CASKEQVSNQPQHF. The CDR3 region has the DNA TGTGCCAGCAAGGAGCAGGTTAGCAATCAGCCCCAGCATTTT.

This clone was picked up one time. This chain uses TRBV29-1 with TRBJ2-4, with D perhaps matching TRBD1 (6 bases). There are 15 residues in the CDR3. The germline V and J ends were trimmed by 8 bases and 3 bases, with 20 bases remaining between them. CDR1 and CDR2 from the germline V gene are SQVTM and ANQGSEA. In DNA, the CDR3 is TGCAGCTCCGGGACAATCGGCGGTGGCAAAAACATTCAGTACTTC. It specifies CSSGTIGGGKNIQYF.

The chain employs TRBV5-1 and TRBJ2-5; 9 nucleotides match TRBD1. Gene TRBJ2-7 matches the end of the DNA better, so the J call may be wrong. Per the germline V gene, CDR1 is SGHRS and CDR2 is YFSETQ. The CDR3 spans 16 residues. CDR3 DNA sequence: TGCGCCAGCAGCCTACAACCGGGACAGGGCGTCTACGAGCAGTACTTC. Its protein is CASSLQPGQGVYEQYF.

The J gene is TRBJ2-3, the V gene TRBV28, with D unresolved. Trimming left V 2 bases short and J 1 base short, with 4 bases between. Germline V gene lookup returns CDR1 MDHEN and CDR2 SYDVKM. The CDR3 has 13 amino acids. The CDR3 spells CASSLPRTDTQYF. Written as DNA, the CDR3 is TGTGCCAGCAGTTTACCCCGCACAGATACGCAGTATTTT. Full variable domain (missing parts from reference TRBV28 and TRBJ2-3): DVKVTQSSRYLVKRTGEKVFLECVQDMDHENMFWYRQDPGLGLRLIYFSYDVKMKEKGDIPEGYSVSREKKERFSLILESASTNQTSMYLCASSLPRTDTQYFGPGTRLTVL.

As regards this clone: Since no conserved phenylalanine or tryptophan closes the CDR3, a read error is the likely cause. The V and J genes are TRBV7-9 and TRBJ1-6; D call uncertain. V lost 3 bases and J lost 7, with 10 bases in between. CDR3 length equals 14 residues. Germline loops: CDR1 SEHNR, CDR2 FQNEAQ (reference sequence). The CDR3 is CASSFLTENSPLHL. In DNA form, the CDR3 reads TGTGCCAGCAGCTTCTTGACGGAGAATTCACCCCTCCACCTT.

The chain is built from TRBV2 and TRBJ1-1; D is uncertain. Germline assignment: CDR1 SNHLY and CDR2 FYNNEI. CDR3 length equals 12 residues. Trimming removed 6 bases from V and 7 bases from J, with 12 bases in between. CDR3 region: CASRGYEDEAFF. Written as DNA, the CDR3 is TGTGCCAGCAGGGGTTATGAGGATGAAGCTTTCTTT.

CDR3: CASSVTAYEQYF. CDR3 bases: TGTGCCAGCAGCGTAACAGCTTACGAGCAGTACTTC. V and J are TRBV2 and TRBJ2-7; D unclear. The V end lost 6 bases, the J end lost 4 bases, and 10 bases lay between the germline ends. The CDR3 contains 12 residues. Germline assignment: CDR1 SNHLY and CDR2 FYNNEI. Combining the CDR3 with reference TRBV2 and TRBJ2-7 gives the whole variable domain EPEVTQTPSHQVTQMGQEVILRCVPISNHLYFYWYRQILGQKVEFLVSFYNNEISEKSEIFDDQFSVERPDGSNFTLKIRSTKLEDSAMYFCASSVTAYEQYFGPGTRLTVT.

The V and J genes are TRBV6-5 and TRBJ2-2; D not certain. Per the germline V gene, CDR1 is MNHEY and CDR2 is SVGAGI. CDR3 length: 15 residues. V dropped 0 bases and J dropped 8 bases, with 13 bases sitting between them. The CDR3 is CASSYSRVLSGELFF. CDR3 nucleotides: TGTGCCAGCAGTTACTCTCGGGTACTATCTGGGGAGCTGTTTTTT.

This clone was detected only once. The chain has TRBV7-9 and TRBJ2-3; D is perhaps TRBD1 (6 bases). The CDR3 is 13 amino acids. Germline V gene lookup returns CDR1 SEHNR and CDR2 FQNEAQ (reference sequence). V dropped 6 bases and J dropped 6 bases, with 13 bases sitting between them. CDR3 in amino acids: CASSSDRRDTQYF. CDR3 coding DNA: TGTGCCAGCAGTAGTGACAGGCGTGATACGCAGTATTTT.

The chain couples TRBV7-2 to TRBJ2-1; 11 positions agree with TRBD2. Germline V gene data show CDR1 as SGHTA and CDR2 as FQGNSA. The CDR3 contains 13 residues. With 4 bases clipped from V and 7 bases from J, the junction kept 0 bases outside the gene matches. The CDR3 bases are TGTGCCAGCAGCTGGACTAGCGGGAATGAGCAGTTCTTC. Amino acids: CASSWTSGNEQFF.

The rearrangement uses TRBV6-5 and TRBJ2-1; 13 bases fit TRBD2. This CDR3 spans 14 amino acids. CDR1 and CDR2 from the germline V gene are MNHEY and SVGAGI. Trimming at V came to 2 bases and at J to 15 bases, leaving 7 bases not matched to a gene. As DNA, the CDR3 is TGTGCCAGCAGTTACAGACTAGCGGGGGGAATTTGGTTCTTC. Protein: CASSYRLAGGIWFF.

The V gene is TRBV5-4, the J gene TRBJ2-2; 10 nucleotides line up with TRBD2. This CDR3 is 19 amino acids long. The junction had 14 bases not matched to a gene; V was cut back by 3 bases and J by 3 bases. Germline CDR1 SGHNT, CDR2 YYREEE (reference sequence). Written as DNA, the CDR3 is TGTGCCAGCAGCTCCCTGTGGGGTAGCGGGGGGTTCGACACCGGGGAGCTGTTTTTT. Translation gives CASSSLWGSGGFDTGELFF.

This chain connects TRBV7-7 to TRBJ2-2, with D uncertain. There are 13 residues in the CDR3. With 3 bases removed from V and 1 base from J, the gap between germline ends came to 3 bases. The germline V gene encodes CDR1 SSHAT and CDR2 FNYEAQ (reference sequence). The CDR3 loop reads CASSFRNTGELFF. As DNA, the CDR3 is TGTGCCAGCAGCTTCCGGAACACCGGGGAGCTGTTTTTT.

The V and J genes are TRBV5-6 and TRBJ2-1, with TRBD2 matching 7 bases. The CDR3 runs 15 residues. After removal of 5 bases from V and 4 bases from J, the junction contained 9 bases not matched to a gene. Per the germline V gene, CDR1 is SGHDT and CDR2 is YYEEEE. In DNA, the CDR3 is TGTGCCAGCAGTTTCCCGGGACTACCATACAATGAGCAGTTCTTC. The encoded protein is CASSFPGLPYNEQFF.

This clone was counted once. V and J are TRBV6-5 and TRBJ1-6; unclear D gene. The length of the CDR3 is 13 residues. Trimming cost V 5 bases and J 9 bases, with 11 bases left between them. The germline V gene has CDR1 MNHEY and CDR2 SVGAGI. CDR3 loop: CASSREAGSPLHF. CDR3 DNA sequence: TGTGCCAGCAGTCGAGAAGCGGGTTCACCCCTCCACTTT.

The genes are TRBV6-1 and TRBJ2-5; D remains ambiguous. The CDR3 is 14 residues long. Germline V CDR1 and CDR2: MNHNS, SASEGT. V lost 5 bases and J 4 bases, leaving 14 bases between the germline ends. CDR3 nucleotide sequence: TGTGCCAGCAGTTATTTCGCGAATTCAGAGACCCAGTACTTC. It is translated as CASSYFANSETQYF.